These 2 T cell receptor beta chains share one sample of origin, sequenced in a study of blood T cells in healthy people across ages. With a J-beta primer mix and a sample-barcoded 5' primer, a second PCR ran roughly 6 to 11 cycles. TCRdb itself ran the 5' RACE reads through MiXCR, one entry per CDR3 protein. The profile covers some 1.5 million distinct CDR3 sequences, with about 30% appearing a single time and roughly 8.2% taken by the ten largest. Sequences were obtained from blood. The receptors shown here come from a woman aged 25 to 45 in good health.

This clonotype was observed a few times. The chain has TRBV28 and TRBJ2-5; TRBD2 might be the D (7 bases). Trimming took 6 bases from V and 5 from J, leaving 19 bases between them. Germline CDR1 MDHEN, CDR2 SYDVKM. The CDR3 has 15 residues. CDR3 loop: CASRTRGGIGETQYF. The CDR3 DNA is TGTGCCAGCAGAACTAGGGGGGGGATCGGGGAGACCCAGTACTTC.

The chain joins TRBV20-1 to TRBJ2-1, with D hard to call. The better agreement between TRBJ2-7 and the DNA end casts doubt on the J call. CDR3 length: 12 amino acids. Germline loops: CDR1 DFQATT, CDR2 SNEGSKA (reference sequence). Here the CDR3 reads CSARDNRREQYF. The CDR3, as DNA: TGCAGTGCTAGAGATAACCGACGTGAGCAGTACTTC.